The entry below gives a single T cell receptor (beta chain) sequence along with its context. What it recognizes is unknown. The data originate from a study of memory CD4+ T cells and cytomegalovirus serostatus. Study-wide context: Donors were healthy Belgian adults, under ten CMV seropositive and roughly 25 seronegative.

Single viable CD3+CD4+CD8-CD45RO+ cells were sorted as the memory CD4+ T cells. CD4+ T cells were isolated by positive magnetic selection. In the study's own analysis: Out-of-frame sequences were removed, leaving 2,204,828 distinct TCRbeta sequences. Libraries were prepared by immunoSEQ multiplex PCR; TCRdb keeps only in-frame clonotypes and omits some of them. The DNA was the basis for D and trimming; V, J and clone size are from that table. The sample has 60,000 to 75,000 clones, around 82% seen once. Study outcomes and limitations: About 40% of the roughly 160 known CMV-associated TCRbeta sequences appeared in CD4+ memory.

The germline V gene has CDR1 SGHRS and CDR2 YFSETQ. V shed 4 bases, J shed 6 bases, and the junction held 3 bases outside the gene matches. This CDR3 contains 13 residues. Sequences were obtained from memory CD4+ T cells from blood. This TCR came from an adult in good health and CMV-seronegative. Some clones in this sample may be carry-over from other donors' samples. The chain combines TRBV5-1 with TRBJ1-2; 10 bases line up with TRBD1. Here the CDR3 reads CASSLGQGDGYTF. The CDR3, as DNA: TGCGCCAGCAGCCTTGGACAGGGGGATGGCTACACCTTC.